Here is one T cell receptor beta chain with its context. This clonotype was detected only a few times. The specificity of this receptor is unknown. Base qualities are not recorded, but no much larger clone differs from it by a single base. The sample comes from a study of human T cells and chemical hapten exposure (TCRdb year 2021). A note on the overall study: For sensitization, 2% DPC in acetone was applied to a roughly 2 cm by roughly 2 cm area of upper inner arm skin. Patients additionally received weekly therapeutic DPC doses to the scalp throughout the approximately 25-week study period. Patch testing was performed on the upper back with Finn chambers containing 0.01% DPC, and the patch tests were scored after 6 days according to International Contact Dermatitis Research Group standards. Most of the patients in the cohort were female, and the cohort covered alopecia areata with under or over 50% scalp involvement, alopecia totalis and alopecia universalis. Libraries were pooled for sequencing, and per-sample TCR yields varied mainly because of small differences in library volumes within the pool. This study followed changes in the peripheral blood TCR repertoire in vivo during primary and secondary sensitization of alopecia patients to the hapten diphenylcyclopropenone (DPC). Patient blood was sampled pre-sensitization (week 0) and at 2, 6 and about 24 weeks after DPC sensitization. Blood for TCR sequencing was provided by twenty-nine alopecia patients at one to four time points (pre-sensitization, 2, 6 and 24 weeks). What the work shows at the level of the full study, not this receptor alone: Patch test score correlated positively with the number of PT1 expanded TCRs, reaching significance at thresholds 8, 16 and 32 but not at 4. Because all patients had alopecia, a presumed autoimmune disease, the immune response of the patients might differ from that of healthy individuals. Repeated subsampling changed both the strength of the expansion versus patch-test correlation and the threshold at which that correlation became significant. DPC sensitization did not change how many TCRs were above 1 in 1000 frequency, and no evidence was found of alterations in global repertoire structure. Compared with pre-sensitization or healthy control sets, expanded TCRs formed significantly more large CDR3 similarity clusters, which is consistent with antigen-driven responses.

The method was RACE. TCRdb shows the sequencer as NextSeq 500. During library preparation, unique molecular identifiers were attached to individual cDNA molecules so that TCRs could be counted quantitatively and reproducibly. Both TCR alpha and TCR beta chains were sequenced from each blood RNA sample. The study's own analysis went as follows. A median of around 100,000 TCRs per sample was observed, with a range of roughly 23,224 to 700,000. V, J and CDR3 annotation of the TCR reads was performed with the Decombinator software suite. For the PS versus PT1 abundance plots, all samples were subsampled to the same number of TCRs (28,000). TCRs were defined as expanded if absent before sensitization and observed at least eight times at the 2-week time point. In-frame beta chains were kept once TCRdb had trimmed the public reads at Q25 with fastp and called clones with MiXCR. Every CDR3 protein is listed once, alongside the most common genes and DNA of its rows. TCRdb, rather than the study authors, made the V and J calls. This sample has around 100,000 distinct CDR3 sequences in its table, and 9.5% to 11% of those were observed once. Jointly, the top ten make up roughly 3.3% of the sample.

The meaning of the sample's time point label: patch test 1, 2 weeks after DPC sensitization. Interpreted using the paper, the treatment or condition label stands for: therapeutic diphenylcyclopropenone sensitization with weekly scalp DPC. At each patch-test visit, blood was drawn before the patch test was applied. Eligible patients were aged 18 to 70, diagnosed with alopecia, deemed suitable for DPC therapy, and excluded if pregnant. Total RNA was extracted from unfractionated whole blood collected in Tempus Blood RNA tubes. This material consisted of whole blood, taken in connection with sensitization to the hapten diphenylcyclopropenone (DPC). The receptor was isolated from a woman in her forties with alopecia areata. Some clones in this sample may be carry-over from other donors' samples.

The DNA reads as follows: TGTGCCAGCAGTTTAAATCAGGGGGCGTGGACTGAAGCTTTCTTT. Its protein reads: CASSLNQGAWTEAFF. The sequence links TRBV28 to TRBJ1-1; TRBD1 fits 8 bases in the junction. Trimming leaves V shorter by 2 bases and J shorter by 5 bases, with the junction holding 7 bases beyond the gene matches. The CDR3 covers 15 residues, taking in both the cysteine and the phenylalanine. The retained sequence is limited to the CDR3, 45 bases, with the frame set at the first base. The CDR1 and CDR2 encoded by the germline V gene are MDHEN and SYDVKM.